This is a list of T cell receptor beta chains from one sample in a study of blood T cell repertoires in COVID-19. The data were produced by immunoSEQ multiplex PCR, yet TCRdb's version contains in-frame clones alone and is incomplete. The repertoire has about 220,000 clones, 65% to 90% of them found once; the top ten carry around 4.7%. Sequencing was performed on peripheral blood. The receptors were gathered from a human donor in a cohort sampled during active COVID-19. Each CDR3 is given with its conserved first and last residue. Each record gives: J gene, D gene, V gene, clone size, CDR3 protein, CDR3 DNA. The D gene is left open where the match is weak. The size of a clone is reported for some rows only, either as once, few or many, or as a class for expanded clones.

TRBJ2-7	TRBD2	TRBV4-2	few	CASSHFGGLASSYEQYF	TGTGCCAGCAGCCATTTTGGGGGACTAGCGAGCTCCTACGAGCAGTACTTC
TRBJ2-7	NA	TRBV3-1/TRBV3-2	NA	CASSLSSIRQSPLYEQYF	TGTGCCAGCAGCCTTTCGTCCATTCGACAGTCCCCTCTCTACGAGCAGTACTTC
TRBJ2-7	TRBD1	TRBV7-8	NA	CASSQTPSGTGSYEQYF	TGTGCCAGCAGCCAAACGCCTTCCGGGACAGGGAGCTACGAGCAGTACTTC
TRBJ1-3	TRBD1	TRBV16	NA	CASSQPGTGLNTIYF	TGTGCCAGCAGCCAACCCGGGACAGGGCTAAACACCATATATTTT
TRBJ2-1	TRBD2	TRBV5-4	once	CASSLGGLAAYNEQFF	TGTGCCAGCAGCTTGGGCGGACTAGCGGCATACAATGAGCAGTTCTTC
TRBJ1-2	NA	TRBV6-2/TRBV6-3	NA	CASSYSSHGGEGYTF	TGTGCCAGCAGTTACTCGAGCCACGGCGGGGAGGGCTACACCTTC
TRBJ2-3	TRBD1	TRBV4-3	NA	CASSQEGDRGWGTDTQYF	TGCGCCAGCAGCCAAGAAGGTGACAGGGGATGGGGCACAGATACGCAGTATTTT
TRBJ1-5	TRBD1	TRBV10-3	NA	CATNAGTGVWEPQHF	TGTGCCACGAACGCCGGGACAGGGGTTTGGGAGCCCCAGCATTTT
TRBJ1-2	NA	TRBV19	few	CASRGRGDYGYTF	TGTGCCAGTAGAGGCAGGGGAGACTATGGCTACACCTTC
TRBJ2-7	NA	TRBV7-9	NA	CASSFGGAAFYEQYF	TGTGCCAGCAGCTTTGGCGGAGCGGCTTTTTACGAGCAGTACTTC
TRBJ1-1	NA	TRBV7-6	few	CASSLVGVAEAFF	TGTGCCAGCAGCTTAGTAGGGGTCGCTGAAGCTTTCTTT
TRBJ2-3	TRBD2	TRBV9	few	CASSSSGGRTDTQYF	TGTGCCAGCAGCTCTAGCGGGGGGCGCACAGATACGCAGTATTTT
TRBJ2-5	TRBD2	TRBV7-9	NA	CASSLPGTSGKETQYF	TGTGCCAGCAGCTTGCCCGGGACTAGCGGAAAAGAGACCCAGTACTTC
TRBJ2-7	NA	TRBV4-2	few	CASSQEQLLSYEQYF	TGTGCCAGCAGCCAAGAACAGCTCCTTTCCTACGAGCAGTACTTC
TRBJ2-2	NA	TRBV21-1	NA	CASSNNSTSNTGELFF	TGTGCCAGCAGCAATAATAGCACGTCGAACACCGGGGAGCTGTTTTTT
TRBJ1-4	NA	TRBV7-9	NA	CASSRGDGYNEKLFF	TGTGCCAGCAGCCGGGGGGACGGCTATAATGAAAAACTGTTTTTT
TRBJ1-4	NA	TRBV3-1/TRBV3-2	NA	CASSQEAGQRGKLFF	TGTGCCAGCAGCCAAGAAGCAGGGCAACGAGGAAAACTGTTTTTT
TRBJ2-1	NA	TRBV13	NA	CASSLANYNEQFF	TGTGCCAGCAGCTTAGCCAACTACAATGAGCAGTTCTTC
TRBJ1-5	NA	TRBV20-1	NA	CSASTRTLSNQPQHF	TGCAGTGCTAGTACCCGGACACTTAGCAATCAGCCCCAGCATTTT
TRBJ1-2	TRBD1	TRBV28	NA	CASSQDRGRVYGYTF	TGTGCCAGCAGCCAGGACAGGGGCCGGGTCTATGGCTACACCTTC
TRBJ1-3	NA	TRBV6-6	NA	CASSYPTGGNTIYF	TGTGCCAGCAGTTACCCCACCGGGGGAAACACCATATATTTT
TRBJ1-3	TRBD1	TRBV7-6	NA	CASSLVTGAMSNTIYF	TGTGCCAGCAGCTTAGTAACAGGGGCGATGTCAAACACCATATATTTT
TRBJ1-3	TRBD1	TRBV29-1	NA	CSVWDRVGNTIYF	TGCAGCGTCTGGGACAGGGTTGGAAACACCATATATTTT
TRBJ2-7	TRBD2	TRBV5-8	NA	CASSSGGDGEQYF	TGTGCCAGCAGCTCGGGGGGAGACGGCGAGCAGTACTTC
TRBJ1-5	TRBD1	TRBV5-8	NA	CASSRDRGRLYSNQPQHF	TGTGCCAGCAGCCGGGACAGGGGGAGGTTGTATAGCAATCAGCCCCAGCATTTT
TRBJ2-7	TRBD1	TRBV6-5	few	CASRIRQGMYEQYF	TGTGCCAGCAGGATTAGACAGGGGATGTACGAGCAGTACTTC
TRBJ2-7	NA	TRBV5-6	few	CASSSNRDMIYEQYF	TGTGCCAGCAGCTCTAACCGGGACATGATCTACGAGCAGTACTTC
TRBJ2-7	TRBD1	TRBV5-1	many	CASSTWTGVGYEQYF	TGCGCCAGCAGCACGTGGACAGGAGTAGGCTACGAGCAGTACTTC
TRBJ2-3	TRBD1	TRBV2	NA	CASVTGTGTTYTQYF	TGTGCCAGCGTTACCGGGACAGGGACCACATATACGCAGTATTTT
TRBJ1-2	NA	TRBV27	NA	CASSFGPQGRGNGYTF	TGTGCCAGCAGTTTTGGGCCGCAGGGTAGGGGGAATGGCTACACCTTC
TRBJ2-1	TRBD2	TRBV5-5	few	CASSLGAGRGEQFF	TGTGCCAGCAGCTTGGGGGCGGGGAGGGGTGAGCAGTTCTTC
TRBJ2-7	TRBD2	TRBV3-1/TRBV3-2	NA	CASSQECIAGVCEQYF	TGTGCCAGCAGCCAAGAATGTATAGCGGGAGTTTGCGAGCAGTACTTC
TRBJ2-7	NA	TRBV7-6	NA	CASSLDPSVQYF	TGTGCCAGCAGCTTAGATCCGTCCGTGCAGTACTTC
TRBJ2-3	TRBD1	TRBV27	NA	CASSLFGQGAGTDTQYF	TGTGCCAGCAGTTTATTCGGCCAGGGGGCTGGCACAGATACGCAGTATTTT
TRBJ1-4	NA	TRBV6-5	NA	CASNRAPLDEKLFF	TGTGCCAGCAACAGGGCCCCCCTTGATGAAAAACTGTTTTTT
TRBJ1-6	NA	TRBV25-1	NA	CASSVGGINSPLHF	TGTGCCAGCAGTGTGGGAGGGATTAATTCACCCCTCCACTTT
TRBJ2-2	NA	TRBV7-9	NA	CASSLRATGELFF	TGTGCCAGCAGCTTACGAGCGACCGGGGAGCTGTTTTTT
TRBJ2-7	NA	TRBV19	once	CASSTPGNEQYF	TGTGCCAGTAGTACTCCAGGGAACGAGCAGTACTTC
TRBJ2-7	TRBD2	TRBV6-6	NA	CASSQFGLAAYEQYF	TGTGCCAGCAGTCAATTCGGACTAGCGGCCTACGAGCAGTACTTC
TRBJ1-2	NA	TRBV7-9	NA	CASSLWSGGYTF	TGTGCCAGCAGCTTATGGTCGGGTGGCTACACCTTC
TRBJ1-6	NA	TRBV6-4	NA	CASNGDNSPLHF	TGTGCCAGCAATGGAGATAATTCACCCCTCCACTTT